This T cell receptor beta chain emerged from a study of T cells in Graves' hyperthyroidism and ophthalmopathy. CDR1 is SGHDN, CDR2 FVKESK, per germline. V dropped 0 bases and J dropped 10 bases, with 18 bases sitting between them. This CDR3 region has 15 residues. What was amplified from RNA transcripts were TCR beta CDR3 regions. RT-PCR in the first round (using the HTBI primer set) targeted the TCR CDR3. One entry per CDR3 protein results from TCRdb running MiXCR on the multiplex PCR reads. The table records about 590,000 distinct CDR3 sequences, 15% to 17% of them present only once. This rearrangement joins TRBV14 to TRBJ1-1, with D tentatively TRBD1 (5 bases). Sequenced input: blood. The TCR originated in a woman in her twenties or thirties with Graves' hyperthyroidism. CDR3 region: CASSQDSPGYGRAFF. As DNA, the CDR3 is TGTGCCAGCAGCCAAGATAGCCCAGGGTATGGAAGAGCTTTCTTT.